A selection of T cell receptor beta chains follows, all from one sample in a study of naive and memory T cell subsets. TCRdb called the UMI-ligation and nested PCR reads again in MiXCR, with one record for every CDR3 protein. In the table there are 20,000 to 25,000 distinct CDR3 sequences, approximately 6.5% of which are singletons. Sequencing was performed on skin, taken from a tuberculin skin test site. The receptors shown here come from an adult in good health. Both conserved end residues are trimmed from each CDR3.

cdr3_length j_call v_call cdr3_aa
15 TRBJ1-5 TRBV2 ASSVPGQGGGNQPQH
11 TRBJ2-5 TRBV7-6 ASSFSAQETQY
10 TRBJ2-5 TRBV29-1 SVVTAAETQY
13 TRBJ1-2 TRBV7-2 ASSPPGEGNYGYT
11 TRBJ2-2 TRBV2 ASIQANTGELF
9 TRBJ2-1 TRBV29-1 SALRTGGQF
14 TRBJ1-2 TRBV4-2 ASSQGGQGENYGYT
15 TRBJ1-3 TRBV2 ASSEQGGDSAGNTIY
14 TRBJ2-1 TRBV5-4 ASSHSAGTYYNEQF
12 TRBJ2-5 TRBV7-2 ASSLGTGGTGQY
13 TRBJ2-1 TRBV6-2/TRBV6-3 ASSYRTSGSNEQF
11 TRBJ1-2 TRBV7-2 ASSSQTNYGYT
12 TRBJ1-5 TRBV7-9 ASSPGTGNQPQH
15 TRBJ2-5 TRBV2 ASSEGTSGGYQETQY
11 TRBJ2-3 TRBV3-1 ASSLGLTDTQY
13 TRBJ2-7 TRBV30 AWSFPGLSSYEQY
15 TRBJ1-4 TRBV9 ASSKGTGGITNEKLF
15 TRBJ2-2 TRBV6-2/TRBV6-3 ASSYSRGRRDTGELF
15 TRBJ2-1 TRBV9 ASSVAVEQVAYNEQF
10 TRBJ1-4 TRBV28 ASRSLTEKLF
14 TRBJ2-2 TRBV6-4 ASSEVTSSLGGELF
17 TRBJ1-6 TRBV6-6 ASSTAPLNLQGKESPLH
12 TRBJ1-2 TRBV10-3 AISEAAGNYGYT
9 TRBJ2-5 TRBV29-1 SGGLQETQY
12 TRBJ1-2 TRBV20-1 SARSSPEIYGYT
10 TRBJ1-2 TRBV29-1 SVATGTGKFT